The sequence of this T cell receptor beta chain was determined in a study of T cell repertoires in cytomegalovirus infection. TCRdb redid the calling of the reads with MiXCR, one entry per CDR3 protein. The sample records about 900,000 distinct CDR3 sequences, under 40% being singletons. Details on this clonotype: The antigen remains unidentified.

This TCR came from a human donor in good health (CMV status not recorded). Some clones in this sample may be carry-over from other donors' samples. Sequences were derived from cultured CD8+ T cells from PBMCs, sampled from culture after CMV antigen stimulation.

The CDR3 nucleotides read TGCAGCGCCACCGGGACAGGGTTTAATGAGCAGTTCTTC. Residues: CSATGTGFNEQFF. The chain links TRBV29-1 to TRBJ2-1; 9 nucleotides align to TRBD1. Germline values: CDR1 SQVTM, CDR2 ANQGSEA. V trimming: 7 bases; J trimming: 7 bases; junction bases outside the gene matches: 8. CDR3 length: 13 amino acids.